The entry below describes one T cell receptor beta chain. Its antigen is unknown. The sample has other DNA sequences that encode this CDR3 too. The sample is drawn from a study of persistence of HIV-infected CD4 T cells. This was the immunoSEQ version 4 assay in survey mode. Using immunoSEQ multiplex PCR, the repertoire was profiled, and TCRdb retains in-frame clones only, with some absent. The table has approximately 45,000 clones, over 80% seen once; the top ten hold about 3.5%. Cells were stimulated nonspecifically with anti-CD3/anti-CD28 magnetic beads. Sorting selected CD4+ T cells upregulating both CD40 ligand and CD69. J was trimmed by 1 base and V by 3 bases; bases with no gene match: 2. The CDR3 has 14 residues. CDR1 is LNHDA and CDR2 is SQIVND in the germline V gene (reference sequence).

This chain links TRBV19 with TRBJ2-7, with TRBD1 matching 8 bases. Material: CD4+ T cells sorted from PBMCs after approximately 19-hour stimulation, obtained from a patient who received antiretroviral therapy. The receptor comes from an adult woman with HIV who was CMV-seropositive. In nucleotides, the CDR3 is TGTGCCAGTAGTATCGGGACAGGATCCTACGAGCAGTACTTC. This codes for CASSIGTGSYEQYF.